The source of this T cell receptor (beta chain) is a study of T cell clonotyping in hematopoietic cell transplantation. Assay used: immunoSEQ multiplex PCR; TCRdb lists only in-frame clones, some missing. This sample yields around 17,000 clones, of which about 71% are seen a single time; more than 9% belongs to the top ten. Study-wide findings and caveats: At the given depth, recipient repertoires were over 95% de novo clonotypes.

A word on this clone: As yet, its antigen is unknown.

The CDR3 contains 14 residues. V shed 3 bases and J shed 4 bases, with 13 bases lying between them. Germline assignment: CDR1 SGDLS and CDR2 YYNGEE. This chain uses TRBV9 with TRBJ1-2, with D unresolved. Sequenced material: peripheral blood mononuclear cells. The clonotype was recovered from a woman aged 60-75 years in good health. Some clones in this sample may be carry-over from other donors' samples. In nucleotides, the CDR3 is TGTGCCAGCAGCGGAACGGTCTCCCTCTATGGCTACACCTTC. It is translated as CASSGTVSLYGYTF.